These 6 T cell receptor beta chains were sequenced from one sample in a study of long-term antiretroviral therapy in people with HIV (dated by TCRdb to 2022 to 2024). The immunoSEQ hsTCRB v3.0 assay was used at survey level resolution to sequence the TRB variable region. Entries here come from immuneACCESS through TCRdb and include only in-frame sequences with V and J called. Some clones fail to appear in such tables; in the studies checked, an unresolved V gene covers under half of the shortfall, and the cause of the remainder is unknown. The sample table lists around 31,000 clones, roughly 88% of them with a count of one. The ten most abundant clones make up roughly 3.5% of the sample. The input for sequencing was unsorted PBMCs, taken 0.8 years before starting antiretroviral therapy. All receptors come from a man in his late teens or twenties with HIV.

This CDR3 reads CAISESNPGLAESYEQYF. In DNA, the CDR3 is TGTGCCATCAGTGAGTCGAACCCGGGACTAGCGGAATCTTACGAGCAGTACTTC. The chain uses TRBV10-3 and TRBJ2-7; 11 bases are shared with TRBD2. Germline lookup yields CDR1 ENHRY and CDR2 SYGVKD. The CDR3 extends over 18 amino acids. V shed 0 bases, J shed 4 bases, and the junction held 11 bases outside the gene matches.

This clone was found once. V usage is TRBV6-5 and J usage is TRBJ2-7; D not resolved. Trimming removed 0 bases from V and 7 bases from J, with 13 bases in between. Germline V gene data show CDR1 as MNHEY and CDR2 as SVGAGI. The CDR3 has 14 amino acids. The CDR3 is CASSYSTTPQEQYF. The CDR3 DNA reads TGTGCCAGCAGTTACTCGACCACACCCCAGGAGCAGTACTTC.

This clone was seen more than once but under ten times. This rearrangement joins TRBV2 to TRBJ2-7; D may be TRBD2 (6 bases). Deletions cut 3 bases from V and 6 bases from J, with 12 bases between. CDR3 length: 13 amino acids. Per the germline V gene, CDR1 is SNHLY and CDR2 is FYNNEI. The CDR3 DNA sequence: TGTGCCAGCAGTGATTTCGGAGCGGGCGAGCAGTACTTC. Amino acids: CASSDFGAGEQYF.

The gene calls are TRBV6-5 and TRBJ2-3; D is perhaps TRBD1 or TRBD2 (5 bases each). Germline CDR1 reads MNHEY; CDR2 reads SVGAGI. The CDR3 consists of 11 residues. The V end was cut by 11 bases, the J end by 9 bases, with 15 bases between. The DNA for the CDR3 is TGTGCCTCCAACCGGGGCCTCACGCAGTATTTT. Translated: CASNRGLTQYF.

V and J are TRBV4-1 and TRBJ1-1, with 9 bases lining up with TRBD1. The CDR3 contains 13 residues. Germline CDR1 is MGHRA and CDR2 is YSYEKL. J was trimmed by 10 bases and V by 6 bases; bases with no gene match: 9. The CDR3 sequence is CASSPTGGLSAFF. The CDR3 bases are TGCGCCAGCAGTCCGACAGGGGGACTCTCAGCTTTCTTT.

This chain joins TRBV7-6 and TRBJ1-2; a possible D gene is TRBD1 (5 bases). This CDR3 spans 14 amino acids. CDR1 is SGHVS and CDR2 is FNYEAQ in the germline V gene. Trimming took 5 bases from V and 7 from J, leaving 17 bases between them. In DNA form, the CDR3 reads TGTGCCAGCAGCGCAAATCGTCCGGGGGTTGGCTACACCTTC. Residues: CASSANRPGVGYTF.